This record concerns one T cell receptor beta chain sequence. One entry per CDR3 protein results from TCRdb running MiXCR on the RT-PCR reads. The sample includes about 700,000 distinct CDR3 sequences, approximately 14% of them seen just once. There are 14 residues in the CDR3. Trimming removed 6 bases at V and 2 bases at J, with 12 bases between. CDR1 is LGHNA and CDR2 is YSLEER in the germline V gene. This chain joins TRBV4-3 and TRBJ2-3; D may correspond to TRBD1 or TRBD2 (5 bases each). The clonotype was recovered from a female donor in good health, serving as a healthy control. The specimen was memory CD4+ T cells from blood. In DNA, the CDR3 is TGCGCCAGCAGTCCATTGGGGGACACAGATACGCAGTATTTT. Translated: CASSPLGDTDTQYF.